Listed here are 5 T cell receptor beta chains from one sample, sequenced in a study of shared clonotypes between healthy human individuals. Repertoires were generated with immunoSEQ multiplex PCR, while TCRdb's copy carries only in-frame clones and drops some. The table lists about 530,000 clones, about 79% of them singletons. Sequenced: PBMCs. The receptor set was obtained from a woman aged 40 to 50 in good health. Some clones in this sample may be carry-over from other donors' samples.

V and J are TRBV15 and TRBJ2-5; unclear D gene. The CDR3 has 14 amino acids. Germline V gives CDR1 LNHNV, CDR2 YYDKDF (reference sequence). Trimming took off 2 bases at V and 5 bases at J, with 12 bases between the two ends. CDR3 protein: CATSRNVGEETQYF. CDR3 coding DNA: TGTGCCACCAGCAGAAATGTTGGCGAGGAGACCCAGTACTTC.

This clone appeared a few times. V usage is TRBV6-1 and J usage is TRBJ2-7; no firm D call. Germline values: CDR1 MNHNS, CDR2 SASEGT. The CDR3 is made up of 15 amino acids. V shed 2 bases and J shed 6 bases, with 17 bases lying between them. The CDR3 DNA reads as TGTGCCAGCAGTGAAATCCCAGACGTTGGCGGCGAGCAGTACTTC. This codes for CASSEIPDVGGEQYF.

V usage is TRBV6-4 and J usage is TRBJ2-7; D might be TRBD1 (5 bases). Germline V gene sequence: CDR1 MRHNA, CDR2 SNTAGT. This CDR3 has 13 amino acids. The V gene lost 1 base and the J gene lost 6 bases, with 10 bases spanning the gap. CDR3 DNA sequence: TGTGCCAGCAGTGACTATCGTGGGGCCGAGCAGTACTTC. Translated: CASSDYRGAEQYF.

This clone was counted many times. The chain couples TRBV5-4 to TRBJ2-3; 9 bases align to TRBD2. This CDR3 region has 16 residues. The V gene's germline CDR1 is SGHNT and CDR2 YYREEE (reference sequence). With V trimmed by 6 bases and J by 2 bases, 10 bases remained unmatched. Written as DNA, the CDR3 is TGTGCCAGCAAGCTCGGCGGGGGGGGAAACACAGATACGCAGTATTTT. Its protein product is CASKLGGGGNTDTQYF.

In its sample, this clone was seen once. V usage is TRBV19 and J usage is TRBJ1-2, with unresolved D. The CDR3 length is 13 residues. The V and J ends lost 5 bases and 8 bases respectively, with 15 bases between them. Germline CDR1 reads LNHDA; CDR2 reads SQIVND (reference sequence). CDR3 DNA sequence: TGTGCCAGTAGTTTAGTCCACCCGGCGGGCTACACCTTC. Translating gives CASSLVHPAGYTF.